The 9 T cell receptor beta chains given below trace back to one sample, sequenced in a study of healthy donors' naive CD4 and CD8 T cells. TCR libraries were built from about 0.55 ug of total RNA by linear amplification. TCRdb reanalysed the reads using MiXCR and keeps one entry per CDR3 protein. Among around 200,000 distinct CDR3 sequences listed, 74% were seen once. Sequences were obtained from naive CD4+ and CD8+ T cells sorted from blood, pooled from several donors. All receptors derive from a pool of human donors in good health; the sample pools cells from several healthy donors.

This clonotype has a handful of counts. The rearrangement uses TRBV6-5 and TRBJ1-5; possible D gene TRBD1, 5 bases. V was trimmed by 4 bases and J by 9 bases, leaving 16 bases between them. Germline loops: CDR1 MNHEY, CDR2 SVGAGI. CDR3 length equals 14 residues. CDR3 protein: CASSSLTDRPPQHF. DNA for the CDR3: TGTGCCAGCAGTTCCTTGACAGATCGACCGCCCCAGCATTTT.

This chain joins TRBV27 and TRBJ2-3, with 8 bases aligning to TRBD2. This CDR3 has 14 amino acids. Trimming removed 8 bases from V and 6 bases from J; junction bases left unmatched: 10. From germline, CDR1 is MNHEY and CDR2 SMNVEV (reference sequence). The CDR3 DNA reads TGTGCCAGCCTGGATGCGGGAGGCTCTGATACGCAGTATTTT. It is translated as CASLDAGGSDTQYF.

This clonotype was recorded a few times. The DNA of the CDR3 is TGTGCCAGCACCCGAGGGACAGGGGGTAACAATGAGCAGTTCTTC. It encodes CASTRGTGGNNEQFF. The rearrangement links TRBV27 to TRBJ2-1, with 11 bases identical to TRBD1. The germline V gene has CDR1 MNHEY and CDR2 SMNVEV (reference sequence). The V gene end was trimmed by 7 bases and the J gene end by 5 bases; junction bases not matched to a gene: 7. The CDR3 totals 15 residues.

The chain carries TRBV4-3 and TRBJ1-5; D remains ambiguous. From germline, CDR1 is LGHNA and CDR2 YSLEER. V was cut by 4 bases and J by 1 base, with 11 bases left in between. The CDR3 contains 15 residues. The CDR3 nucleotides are TGCGCCAGCAGCCGCCTAAGGGCCAGCAATCAGCCCCAGCATTTT. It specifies CASSRLRASNQPQHF.

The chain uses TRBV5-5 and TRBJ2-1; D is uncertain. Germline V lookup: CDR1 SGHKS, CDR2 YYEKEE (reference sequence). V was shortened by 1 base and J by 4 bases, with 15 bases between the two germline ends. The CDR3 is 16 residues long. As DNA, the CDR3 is TGTGCCAGCAGCTTGTATGGCAGGCTAGAATACAATGAGCAGTTCTTC. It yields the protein CASSLYGRLEYNEQFF.

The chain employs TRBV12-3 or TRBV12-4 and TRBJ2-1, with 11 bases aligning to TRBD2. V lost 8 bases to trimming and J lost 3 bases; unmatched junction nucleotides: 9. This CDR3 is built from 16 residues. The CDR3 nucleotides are TGTGCCAGCCGTGAACTAGCGGGAGACCGCTACAATGAGCAGTTCTTC. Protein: CASRELAGDRYNEQFF.

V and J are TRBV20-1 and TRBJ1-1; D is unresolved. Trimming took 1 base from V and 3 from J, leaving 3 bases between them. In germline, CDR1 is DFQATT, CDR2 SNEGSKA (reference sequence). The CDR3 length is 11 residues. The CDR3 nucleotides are TGCAGTGCTAGAGGGGACACTGAAGCTTTCTTT. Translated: CSARGDTEAFF.

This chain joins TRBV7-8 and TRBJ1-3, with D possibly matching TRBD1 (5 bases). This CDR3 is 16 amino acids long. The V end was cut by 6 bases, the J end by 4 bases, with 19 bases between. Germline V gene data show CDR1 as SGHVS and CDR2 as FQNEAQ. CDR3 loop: CASSPAGYAPGNTIYF. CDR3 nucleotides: TGTGCCAGCAGTCCGGCAGGGTACGCCCCGGGAAACACCATATATTTT.

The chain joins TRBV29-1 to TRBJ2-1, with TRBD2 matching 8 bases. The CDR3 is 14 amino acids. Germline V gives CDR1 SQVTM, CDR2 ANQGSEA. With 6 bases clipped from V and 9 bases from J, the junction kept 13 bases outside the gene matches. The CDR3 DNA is TGCAGCGTCCGACCTCTAGCGGGTTATCTTGAGCAGTTCTTC. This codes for CSVRPLAGYLEQFF.